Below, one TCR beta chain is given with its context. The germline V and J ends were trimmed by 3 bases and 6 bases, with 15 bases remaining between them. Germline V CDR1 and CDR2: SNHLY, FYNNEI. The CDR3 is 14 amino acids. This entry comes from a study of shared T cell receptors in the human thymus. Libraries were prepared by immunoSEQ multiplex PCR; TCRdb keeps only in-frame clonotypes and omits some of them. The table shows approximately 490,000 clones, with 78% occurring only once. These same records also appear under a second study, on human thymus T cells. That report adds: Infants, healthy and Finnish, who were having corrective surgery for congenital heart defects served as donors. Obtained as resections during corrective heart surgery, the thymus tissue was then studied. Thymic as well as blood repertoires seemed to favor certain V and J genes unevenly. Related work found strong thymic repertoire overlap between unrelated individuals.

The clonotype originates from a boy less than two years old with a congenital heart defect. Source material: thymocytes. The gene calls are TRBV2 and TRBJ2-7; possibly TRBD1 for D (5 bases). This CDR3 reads CASSDTSGWREQYF. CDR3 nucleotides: TGTGCCAGCAGTGATACGTCAGGGTGGCGCGAGCAGTACTTC.